Listed below are T cell receptor beta chains from one sample, sequenced in a study of identical twins. TCRdb ran MiXCR on the 5' RACE reads and lists one entry per CDR3 protein. In the table there are 270,000 or so distinct CDR3 sequences, about 8.5% of which are singletons. Separately, the same data were catalogued under a study of yellow fever vaccine responses in identical twins.

The sample consisted of CD8+ T cells sorted from blood. The origin of the receptors is a woman under 30 in good health. Both conserved end residues are part of each CDR3. A D gene is named only where the DNA matches it firmly. Size is omitted from some rows. Given values are once, few, many or a class for expanded clones.

D gene: -
V gene: TRBV2
clone size: -
J gene: TRBJ1-1
CDR3 protein: CASRNRGGRTEAFF
CDR3 DNA: TGTGCCAGCAGAAACCGGGGGGGGCGAACTGAAGCTTTCTTT

D gene: TRBD1
V gene: TRBV12-3/TRBV12-4
clone size: many
J gene: TRBJ2-2
CDR3 protein: CASRTSGTGYTGELFF
CDR3 DNA: TGTGCCAGCAGAACTTCCGGGACAGGGTATACCGGGGAGCTGTTTTTT

D gene: TRBD2
V gene: TRBV9
clone size: few
J gene: TRBJ2-2
CDR3 protein: CASSHSGGAVGELFF
CDR3 DNA: TGTGCCAGCAGTCACAGCGGGGGGGCCGTCGGGGAGCTGTTTTTT

D gene: -
V gene: TRBV3-1
clone size: few
J gene: TRBJ2-7
CDR3 protein: CASSTPDGIYEQYF
CDR3 DNA: TGTGCCAGCAGCACCCCGGACGGGATCTACGAGCAGTACTTC

D gene: TRBD2
V gene: TRBV27
clone size: -
J gene: TRBJ2-1
CDR3 protein: CASQTSGVINEQFF
CDR3 DNA: TGTGCCAGCCAGACTAGCGGGGTCATCAATGAGCAGTTCTTC

D gene: -
V gene: TRBV27
clone size: few
J gene: TRBJ2-3
CDR3 protein: CASSPMGLRTDTQYF
CDR3 DNA: TGTGCCAGCAGTCCAATGGGACTTCGCACAGATACGCAGTATTTT

D gene: TRBD2
V gene: TRBV28
clone size: -
J gene: TRBJ2-3
CDR3 protein: CASSFIGTSGNPKLSTDTQYF
CDR3 DNA: TGTGCCAGCAGTTTTATAGGGACTAGCGGGAACCCAAAACTAAGCACAGATACGCAGTATTTT

D gene: -
V gene: TRBV10-3
clone size: few
J gene: TRBJ1-5
CDR3 protein: CAISEGAGGNQPQHF
CDR3 DNA: TGTGCCATCAGTGAGGGCGCGGGGGGAAATCAGCCCCAGCATTTT

D gene: -
V gene: TRBV9
clone size: -
J gene: TRBJ2-3
CDR3 protein: CASSGGGSIGQYF
CDR3 DNA: TGTGCCAGCAGCGGGGGGGGCTCCATAGGGCAGTATTTT

D gene: TRBD1
V gene: TRBV6-1
clone size: few
J gene: TRBJ2-7
CDR3 protein: CASSPLLGDRGNEQYF
CDR3 DNA: TGTGCCAGCAGTCCCCTCCTCGGGGACAGGGGCAACGAGCAGTACTTC

D gene: -
V gene: TRBV27
clone size: few
J gene: TRBJ1-2
CDR3 protein: CASSLTGNGYGYTF
CDR3 DNA: TGTGCCAGCAGTCTAACAGGGAATGGCTATGGCTACACCTTC

D gene: TRBD2
V gene: TRBV5-1
clone size: few
J gene: TRBJ2-5
CDR3 protein: CASSLAVGGPSETQYF
CDR3 DNA: TGCGCCAGCAGCTTGGCGGTGGGAGGGCCCTCGGAGACCCAGTACTTC

D gene: -
V gene: TRBV5-1
clone size: -
J gene: TRBJ2-1
CDR3 protein: CASSLEPSLEYEQFF
CDR3 DNA: TGCGCCAGCAGCTTAGAGCCCTCCCTTGAGTATGAGCAGTTCTTC

D gene: -
V gene: TRBV29-1
clone size: few
J gene: TRBJ2-7
CDR3 protein: CSVEGERTYEQYF
CDR3 DNA: TGCAGCGTTGAAGGGGAACGAACCTACGAGCAGTACTTC

D gene: -
V gene: TRBV3-1
clone size: few
J gene: TRBJ2-7
CDR3 protein: CASSQAPDPSYEQYF
CDR3 DNA: TGTGCCAGCAGCCAAGCCCCGGACCCTTCCTACGAGCAGTACTTC

D gene: TRBD1
V gene: TRBV7-2
clone size: few
J gene: TRBJ2-3
CDR3 protein: CASSSWDSRTDTQYF
CDR3 DNA: TGTGCCAGCAGTTCATGGGACAGTCGCACAGATACGCAGTATTTT

D gene: -
V gene: TRBV7-9
clone size: few
J gene: TRBJ2-7
CDR3 protein: CASSSSVEDHYEQYF
CDR3 DNA: TGTGCCAGCAGCTCCTCAGTGGAGGACCACTACGAGCAGTACTTC

D gene: TRBD2
V gene: TRBV29-1
clone size: many
J gene: TRBJ2-7
CDR3 protein: CSVGLATYEQYF
CDR3 DNA: TGCAGCGTTGGACTAGCGACTTACGAGCAGTACTTC

D gene: -
V gene: TRBV7-9
clone size: few
J gene: TRBJ2-7
CDR3 protein: CASSLGDRPSYEQYF
CDR3 DNA: TGTGCCAGCAGCTTAGGCGACCGACCTTCCTACGAGCAGTACTTC

D gene: -
V gene: TRBV6-2/TRBV6-3
clone size: few
J gene: TRBJ1-1
CDR3 protein: CASTTEVSTEAFF
CDR3 DNA: TGTGCCAGCACTACCGAGGTGAGCACTGAAGCTTTCTTT

D gene: -
V gene: TRBV29-1
clone size: many
J gene: TRBJ1-2
CDR3 protein: CSSSDSDYGYTF
CDR3 DNA: TGCAGCTCATCCGACAGCGACTATGGCTACACCTTC

D gene: TRBD1
V gene: TRBV24-1
clone size: -
J gene: TRBJ2-1
CDR3 protein: CATSGRGPAGNERQFF
CDR3 DNA: TGTGCCACCAGTGGCAGGGGGCCAGCGGGTAATGAGCGGCAGTTCTTC